The clone carrying this T cell receptor (beta chain) has a single count. These data originate in a study of blood T cell repertoires in COVID-19. Which cohort a participant joined came from the clinical history participants gave. Individuals in the exposed group had encountered a COVID-19 case within 2 weeks preceding study entry. The V gene's germline CDR1 is MNHEY and CDR2 SMNVEV (reference sequence). After removal of 4 bases from V and 4 bases from J, the junction contained 6 bases not matched to a gene. CDR3 length: 14 amino acids. Here immunoSEQ multiplex PCR was the method, and the copy in TCRdb shows in-frame clones only, minus some. In the table there are hundreds of thousands of clones, under 90% of which are singletons.

Sequencing input: PBMCs or T cells enriched from blood (not recorded which). This chain links TRBV27 with TRBJ2-7; 8 bases fit TRBD2. This TCR was sampled from a woman aged 40 to 50 who had been exposed to COVID-19. This CDR3 reads CASSSPGGGYEQYF. DNA of the CDR3: TGTGCCAGCAGTTCCCCGGGGGGGGGATACGAGCAGTACTTC.